This TCR beta chain came from a study of blood T cell repertoires in COVID-19. Original data processing: Reference gene primer amplification gave estimated nucleated cell counts. This table comes from immunoSEQ multiplex PCR, and its TCRdb copy is limited to in-frame clones, with some not included. The DNA gave D and trimming, while V, J and clone size come from that table. This sample has approximately 450,000 clones, with more than 80% found just once. Living in 20 to 30 US areas, the participants were between about 18 and 100 years of age. Trimming cost V 5 bases and J 7 bases; bases outside gene matches: 9. There are 15 residues in the CDR3. CDR1 SNHLY and CDR2 FYNNEI come from the germline V gene.

The sequence was obtained from a man aged 25 to 45 who had recovered from COVID-19. The chain recombines TRBV2 with TRBJ1-5; 9 positions agree with TRBD1. The sample comprised PBMCs or T cells enriched from blood (not recorded which). The CDR3, as DNA: TGTGCCAGCAGTTGGACGGGACAGGGAACACAGCCCCAGCATTTT. Protein product: CASSWTGQGTQPQHF.